One and the same sample provided the 27 T cell receptor beta chains below, sequenced in a study of cytomegalovirus exposure and HLA in healthy donors listed by TCRdb under 2017. The library was obtained by the immunoSEQ multiplex PCR assay. For the multiplex PCR, a mixture combining 60 forward primers for TCR Vbeta segments and 13 reverse primers for TCR Jbeta segments was used. Imported from immuneACCESS, the table was reduced by TCRdb to in-frame sequences with V and J called. These copies leave out some clones; in studies compared against another copy, an unresolved V gene accounts for under half, and the cause of the remainder is not known. The sample data list more than 110,000 clones, and roughly four fifths of these were observed just once. The ten largest clonotypes hold 8.8% of the sample. Sequenced sample: PBMCs. The receptor set was obtained from a woman aged 45-60 years in good health and CMV-seropositive.

The chain carries TRBV6-5 and TRBJ2-1; 7 nucleotides agree with TRBD2. Looked up from germline, CDR1 is MNHEY and CDR2 is SVGAGI. This CDR3 has 16 amino acids. Trimming at V came to 0 bases and at J to 5 bases, leaving 7 bases not matched to a gene. The CDR3 is CASSYSGTTYNNEQFF. In DNA form, the CDR3 reads TGTGCCAGCAGTTACTCGGGGACTACCTACAACAATGAGCAGTTCTTC.

The chain combines TRBV5-1 with TRBJ2-3; 12 positions agree with TRBD2. The V gene end was trimmed by 4 bases and the J gene end by 2 bases; junction bases not matched to a gene: 2. This CDR3 has 15 amino acids. Germline values: CDR1 SGHRS, CDR2 YFSETQ. The DNA of the CDR3 is TGCGCCAGCAGCACTAGCGGGGGGACCACAGATACGCAGTATTTT. Translated, it gives CASSTSGGTTDTQYF.

To note about this clone: This sample also contains other DNA sequences that code for the same CDR3. This chain connects TRBV28 to TRBJ2-5, with 7 bases identical to TRBD1. Germline V CDR1 and CDR2: MDHEN, SYDVKM. The CDR3 covers 13 residues. Germline trimming cut 8 bases from V and 4 bases from J; bases unmatched to any gene: 7. In DNA, the CDR3 is TGTGCCAGCTCCCCGACAGGGTTAGAGACCCAGTACTTC. Its translation: CASSPTGLETQYF.

The chain links TRBV28 to TRBJ1-5; 7 bases align to TRBD1. The CDR3 runs to 15 residues. Germline V gives CDR1 MDHEN, CDR2 SYDVKM. V shed 5 bases and J 2 bases; nucleotides not matched to a gene: 6. The CDR3 loop reads CASSPLTGGNQPQHF. As DNA, the CDR3 is TGTGCCAGCAGTCCTTTAACAGGGGGCAATCAGCCCCAGCATTTT.

CDR3 protein: CASSPGLARETQYF. Here the CDR3 DNA reads TGTGCCAGCAGCCCAGGACTAGCGAGAGAGACCCAGTACTTC. This chain connects TRBV7-2 to TRBJ2-5; 9 bases are shared with TRBD2. V shed 5 bases and J 4 bases; nucleotides not matched to a gene: 5. This CDR3 comprises 14 residues. Germline V gene sequence: CDR1 SGHTA, CDR2 FQGNSA.

The V gene is TRBV7-2, the J gene TRBJ1-2; D ambiguous. The CDR3 consists of 15 residues. Germline V lookup: CDR1 SGHTA, CDR2 FQGNSA. The germline V and J ends were trimmed by 1 base and 2 bases, with 11 bases remaining between them. This CDR3 reads CASSLDTGVNYGYTF. The CDR3 DNA follows: TGTGCCAGCAGCTTAGATACGGGAGTAAACTATGGCTACACCTTC.

This clone was counted only a few times. This chain joins TRBV4-2 and TRBJ2-3; D is possibly TRBD2 (5 bases). CDR1 LGHNA and CDR2 YNFKEQ come from the germline V gene. This CDR3 region has 16 residues. The V gene lost 5 bases and the J gene lost 2 bases, with 17 bases spanning the gap. CDR3 in DNA: TGTGCCAGCAGCAATCGACTAACCTACAACACAGATACGCAGTATTTT. Its protein is CASSNRLTYNTDTQYF.

The V gene is TRBV13, the J gene TRBJ2-5; D not resolved. The CDR3 spans 12 residues. CDR1 and CDR2 from the germline V gene are PRHDT and FYEKMQ (reference sequence). The germline V and J ends were trimmed by 5 bases and 6 bases, with 10 bases remaining between them. The DNA for the CDR3 is TGTGCCAGCAGCCTGTCGCGGAAGACCCAGTACTTC. It is translated as CASSLSRKTQYF.

The rearrangement uses TRBV7-2 and TRBJ2-2; the D gene is possibly TRBD2 (5 bases). CDR1 and CDR2 from the germline V gene are SGHTA and FQGNSA. V was clipped by 5 bases and J by 1 base, with 8 bases between them. The CDR3 totals 14 residues. CDR3 in DNA: TGTGCCAGCAGCAAACTAGGGAACACCGGGGAGCTGTTTTTT. Protein product: CASSKLGNTGELFF.

V is TRBV6-5 and J is TRBJ2-1, with D maybe TRBD2 (7 bases). The germline V gene has CDR1 MNHEY and CDR2 SVGAGI. The CDR3 is 15 amino acids. Trimming took 4 bases from V and 2 from J, leaving 12 bases between them. The CDR3 spells CASSLGGVAYNEQFF. In DNA form, the CDR3 reads TGTGCCAGCAGTTTAGGGGGGGTTGCCTACAATGAGCAGTTCTTC.

This clone was recorded once. The gene calls are TRBV7-2 and TRBJ2-3, with 11 bases fitting TRBD2. The CDR3 has 17 residues. With 5 bases clipped from V and 5 bases from J, the junction kept 12 bases outside the gene matches. Looked up from germline, CDR1 is SGHTA and CDR2 is FQGNSA. Here the CDR3 reads CASSPDLAGGRRDTQYF. The DNA of the CDR3 is TGTGCCAGCAGCCCCGACTTAGCGGGGGGGCGACGAGATACGCAGTATTTT. The full variable domain, in which reference TRBV7-2 and TRBJ2-3 provide the parts outside the CDR3, is GAGVSQSPSNKVTEKGKDVELRCDPISGHTALYWYRQSLGQGLEFLIYFQGNSAPDKSGLPSDRFSAERTGGSVSTLTIQRTQQEDSAVYLCASSPDLAGGRRDTQYFGPGTRLTVL.

The chain couples TRBV11-2 to TRBJ1-4; 11 bases align to TRBD1. Per germline, CDR1 SGHAT and CDR2 FQNNGV. CDR3 size: 17 residues. Trimming removed 5 bases from V and 5 bases from J; junction bases left unmatched: 10. CDR3 coding DNA: TGTGCCAGCAGCCCACGCCAGGACAGGGGGCGAAATGAAAAACTGTTTTTT. It specifies CASSPRQDRGRNEKLFF.

This chain connects TRBV5-6 to TRBJ1-5; D is unresolved. The CDR3 consists of 16 residues. Germline V gene sequence: CDR1 SGHDT, CDR2 YYEEEE. The V end lost 4 bases, the J end lost 2 bases, and 16 bases lay between the germline ends. CDR3 DNA sequence: TGTGCCAGCAGCGTTTCGACTCTGATGGGCAATCAGCCCCAGCATTTT. This gives the protein CASSVSTLMGNQPQHF.

This clone was seen once. At the DNA level, this CDR3 is encoded by other sequences in the same sample as well. This CDR3 is CASSMGLASSYEQYF. CDR3 bases: TGTGCCAGTAGTATGGGGCTTGCCAGCTCCTACGAGCAGTACTTC. The chain couples TRBV19 to TRBJ2-7, with a tentative D call TRBD1 (5 bases). The CDR3 has 15 amino acids. V lost 3 bases and J lost 0, with 12 bases in between. CDR1 LNHDA and CDR2 SQIVND come from the germline V gene (reference sequence).

In this sample, this clone turned up a few times. V usage is TRBV7-9 and J usage is TRBJ1-6; tentative D call: TRBD1 (6 bases). This CDR3 comprises 14 residues. From germline, CDR1 is SEHNR and CDR2 FQNEAQ (reference sequence). Trimming took off 5 bases at V and 8 bases at J, with 13 bases between the two ends. The CDR3 loop is CASSRGQTYSPLHF. CDR3 in DNA: TGTGCCAGCAGCCGCGGACAGACTTATTCACCCCTCCACTTT. The full variable domain, completed using reference TRBV7-9 and TRBJ1-6, is DTGVSQNPRHKITKRGQNVTFRCDPISEHNRLYWYRQTLGQGPEFLTYFQNEAQLEKSRLLSDRFSAERPKGSFSTLEIQRTEQGDSAMYLCASSRGQTYSPLHFGNGTRLTVT.

The V and J genes are TRBV27 and TRBJ1-4; D is perhaps TRBD1 (6 bases). From germline, CDR1 is MNHEY and CDR2 SMNVEV (reference sequence). The V and J ends lost 6 bases and 6 bases respectively, with 20 bases between them. The CDR3 totals 16 residues. The CDR3 DNA reads TGTGCCAGCAGCCACCAGGGGTTCTCCGAGTATGAAAAACTGTTTTTT. It specifies CASSHQGFSEYEKLFF.

V gene TRBV7-9 combines with J gene TRBJ2-5; TRBD2 matches 7 bases. The CDR3 runs to 14 residues. The V and J ends lost 5 bases and 5 bases, in that order; junction bases with no gene match: 8. CDR1 SEHNR and CDR2 FQNEAQ come from the germline V gene (reference sequence). The CDR3 DNA sequence: TGTGCCAGCAGCATGTTTGGGGGGGAGGAGACCCAGTACTTC. It codes for CASSMFGGEETQYF.

The chain carries TRBV19 and TRBJ2-5; D is perhaps TRBD1 (6 bases). The CDR3 is made up of 18 amino acids. The germline V gene has CDR1 LNHDA and CDR2 SQIVND (reference sequence). Trimming stripped 3 bases from V and 2 bases from J, with 22 bases between. The CDR3 here is CASSMGPGQIVPQETQYF. CDR3 coding DNA: TGTGCCAGTAGTATGGGACCGGGACAAATCGTCCCTCAAGAGACCCAGTACTTC.

The chain employs TRBV11-2 and TRBJ2-7; the match to TRBD1 covers 8 bases. The germline V gene encodes CDR1 SGHAT and CDR2 FQNNGV. J lost 5 bases, V lost 5 bases, and 8 bases had no gene match. There are 14 residues in the CDR3. The CDR3 bases are TGTGCCAGCAGCCGACAGGGGAATCCTAACGAGCAGTACTTC. Its protein product is CASSRQGNPNEQYF. The whole variable domain, remainder taken from reference TRBV11-2 and TRBJ2-7, is EAGVAQSPRYKIIEKRQSVAFWCNPISGHATLYWYQQILGQGPKLLIQFQNNGVVDDSQLPKDRFSAERLKGVDSTLKIQPAKLEDSAVYLCASSRQGNPNEQYFGPGTRLTVT.

The genes are TRBV27 and TRBJ1-5; D is unresolved. Trimming took off 2 bases at V and 0 bases at J, with 8 bases between the two ends. Germline V CDR1 and CDR2: MNHEY, SMNVEV (reference sequence). CDR3 length equals 15 residues. CDR3 in amino acids: CASSLSTYSNQPQHF. The CDR3 nucleotides are TGTGCCAGCAGTTTAAGCACTTATAGCAATCAGCCCCAGCATTTT.

This chain uses TRBV28 with TRBJ2-7; 11 bases agree with TRBD1. In germline, CDR1 is MDHEN, CDR2 SYDVKM. The CDR3 loop spans 15 amino acids. V lost 4 bases, J lost 5 bases, and 7 bases stayed unmatched. The CDR3, as DNA: TGTGCCAGCAGTTGGGGACAGGGGGTTAACCACGAGCAGTACTTC. Its protein product is CASSWGQGVNHEQYF.

The chain couples TRBV4-2 to TRBJ2-7, with D possibly matching TRBD1 (5 bases). This CDR3 region has 13 residues. Between the trimmed V and J ends, which lost 4 bases and 6 bases, there was a span of 13 bases. Germline-derived CDR1 and CDR2 are LGHNA and YNFKEQ. The CDR3 here is CASSRGEWGEQYF. As DNA, the CDR3 is TGTGCCAGCAGCCGGGGCGAGTGGGGCGAGCAGTACTTC.

The genes are TRBV5-6 and TRBJ1-2; D is undetermined. Germline V gives CDR1 SGHDT, CDR2 YYEEEE. This CDR3 spans 12 amino acids. V lost 1 base to trimming and J lost 8 bases, with 9 bases between them. The CDR3 sequence is CASSLTTGGYTF. The CDR3, as DNA: TGTGCCAGCAGCTTGACAACGGGAGGCTACACCTTC.

In its sample, this clone was seen a few times. The chain employs TRBV5-1 and TRBJ2-5, with D unclear. The CDR3 runs to 14 residues. From germline, CDR1 is SGHRS and CDR2 YFSETQ. The V end was cut by 0 bases, the J end by 1 base, with 7 bases between. This CDR3 is CASSLVALQETQYF. The DNA of the CDR3 is TGCGCCAGCAGCTTGGTAGCTCTCCAAGAGACCCAGTACTTC.

This clone came up a few times. The rearrangement joins TRBV25-1 to TRBJ2-7; TRBD2 matches at 11 bases. The germline V gene has CDR1 MGHDK and CDR2 SYGVNS. This CDR3 has 15 amino acids. J was trimmed by 3 bases and V by 4 bases; bases with no gene match: 5. CDR3 nucleotides: TGTGCCAGCAGTGGGACTAGCGGGTCCCACTACGAGCAGTACTTC. Its translation: CASSGTSGSHYEQYF.

This sequence joins TRBV5-1 and TRBJ2-5; 13 bases map to TRBD2. The germline V gene encodes CDR1 SGHRS and CDR2 YFSETQ. V lost 0 bases, J lost 2 bases, and 1 base stayed unmatched. This CDR3 has 16 amino acids. The chain's CDR3 is CASSLGTSGGQETQYF. Written as DNA, the CDR3 is TGCGCCAGCAGCTTGGGGACTAGCGGGGGACAAGAGACCCAGTACTTC.

A single count supports this clone. The chain couples TRBV5-4 to TRBJ2-3, with 10 positions matching TRBD2. J lost 4 bases, V lost 4 bases, and 6 bases had no gene match. Germline CDR1 SGHNT, CDR2 YYREEE (reference sequence). CDR3 length: 15 amino acids. The CDR3 nucleotides read TGTGCCAGCAGCCTGACTCTAGCGGGGGCAGATACGCAGTATTTT. It codes for CASSLTLAGADTQYF.